Listed below are T cell receptor beta chains from one sample, sequenced in a study of CD8 T cells in ankylosing spondylitis. Each CDR3 protein gets one entry after TCRdb re-called the 5' RACE reads with MiXCR. The sample has fewer than 250,000 distinct CDR3 sequences; roughly a tenth are singletons. Sequencing was carried out using blood, either unsorted or a sorted T cell fraction (not recorded which). These receptors were collected from a male donor with ankylosing spondylitis or in good health (not recorded which). CDR3s include the opening cysteine and the closing phenylalanine or tryptophan. The order of the fields is J gene, V gene, D gene, clone size, CDR3 DNA, CDR3 protein. A D gene is named only where the DNA matches it firmly. Where a row states a size, it is once, few, many or the class of an expanded clone; other rows omit it.

J gene: TRBJ2-2
V gene: TRBV12-3/TRBV12-4
D gene: -
clone size: many
CDR3 DNA: TGTGCCAGCGCGATGAACACCGGGGAGCTGTTTTTT
CDR3 protein: CASAMNTGELFF

J gene: TRBJ1-3
V gene: TRBV30
D gene: -
clone size: many
CDR3 DNA: TGTGCCTGGAGTGTACTGGGTGGAAACACCATATATTTT
CDR3 protein: CAWSVLGGNTIYF

J gene: TRBJ2-3
V gene: TRBV7-2
D gene: -
clone size: -
CDR3 DNA: TGTGCCAGCAGCTTCGGCAGGGGCACAGATGCGCAGTATTTT
CDR3 protein: CASSFGRGTDAQYF

J gene: TRBJ2-5
V gene: TRBV11-2
D gene: TRBD2
clone size: few
CDR3 DNA: TGTGCCAGCAGCCCCAGACTAGCGGCACCCCAAGAGACCCAGTACTTC
CDR3 protein: CASSPRLAAPQETQYF

J gene: TRBJ2-1
V gene: TRBV4-1
D gene: TRBD2
clone size: many
CDR3 DNA: TGCGCCAGCAGCCATGCTCCGACTAGCGAATCCTACAATGAGCAGTTCTTC
CDR3 protein: CASSHAPTSESYNEQFF

J gene: TRBJ1-2
V gene: TRBV29-1
D gene: -
clone size: -
CDR3 DNA: TGCAGCGTTGTCAGGACCGTTGGCGGCTACACCTTC
CDR3 protein: CSVVRTVGGYTF

J gene: TRBJ1-5
V gene: TRBV20-1
D gene: -
clone size: many
CDR3 DNA: TGCAGTGCTAGAGTAGCCGGAACCAAGCCCCAGCATTTT
CDR3 protein: CSARVAGTKPQHF

J gene: TRBJ1-2
V gene: TRBV6-1
D gene: TRBD1
clone size: many
CDR3 DNA: TGTGCCAGCAGCAGGGGTCATGGACAGGGAGATGTCACGCTGGGCTACACCTTC
CDR3 protein: CASSRGHGQGDVTLGYTF

J gene: TRBJ2-2
V gene: TRBV6-5
D gene: -
clone size: -
CDR3 DNA: TGTGCCAGCAGTTCGGGTCCCCCCGGGGAGCTGTTTTTT
CDR3 protein: CASSSGPPGELFF

J gene: TRBJ2-3
V gene: TRBV5-8
D gene: TRBD1
clone size: many
CDR3 DNA: TGTGCCAGCAGCTTTGACAGGGGGGAAACAGATACGCAGTATTTT
CDR3 protein: CASSFDRGETDTQYF

J gene: TRBJ2-1
V gene: TRBV29-1
D gene: -
clone size: many
CDR3 DNA: TGCAGCGCCCAAGCCTGGGCAAATGAGCAGTTCTTC
CDR3 protein: CSAQAWANEQFF

J gene: TRBJ1-6
V gene: TRBV21-1
D gene: -
clone size: many
CDR3 DNA: TGTGCCAGCAGCAAAAGAAGTCCCTATAATTCACCCCTCCACTTT
CDR3 protein: CASSKRSPYNSPLHF

J gene: TRBJ2-2
V gene: TRBV10-1
D gene: -
clone size: -
CDR3 DNA: TGCGCCAGCAGTGAGTCGGCGGGACAGTACACCGGGGAGCTGTTTTTT
CDR3 protein: CASSESAGQYTGELFF

J gene: TRBJ2-7
V gene: TRBV10-3
D gene: -
clone size: many
CDR3 DNA: TGTGCCATCAGTGAACAGGGCCAGAACTACGAGCAGTACTTC
CDR3 protein: CAISEQGQNYEQYF

J gene: TRBJ1-6
V gene: TRBV27
D gene: -
clone size: -
CDR3 DNA: TGTGCCAGCAGTTTAGCGAGGTCCTATAATTCACCCCTCCACTTT
CDR3 protein: CASSLARSYNSPLHF

J gene: TRBJ2-3
V gene: TRBV4-2
D gene: -
clone size: many
CDR3 DNA: TGTGCCAGCAGCCAAGATAAGGGGACGATTAGCACAGATACGCAGTATTTT
CDR3 protein: CASSQDKGTISTDTQYF

J gene: TRBJ2-1
V gene: TRBV20-1
D gene: -
clone size: many
CDR3 DNA: TGCAGCTCACCGGGGGTCCGCTCCTACAATGAGCAGTTCTTC
CDR3 protein: CSSPGVRSYNEQFF

J gene: TRBJ2-3
V gene: TRBV11-2
D gene: TRBD1
clone size: few
CDR3 DNA: TGTGCCAGCAGCTTAGAAGGGGGCAAGAGCACAGATACGCAGTATTTT
CDR3 protein: CASSLEGGKSTDTQYF

J gene: TRBJ2-1
V gene: TRBV5-1
D gene: -
clone size: many
CDR3 DNA: TGCGCCAGCAGCGGGGGAGTGGACTCCTACAATGAGCAGTTCTTC
CDR3 protein: CASSGGVDSYNEQFF

J gene: TRBJ2-7
V gene: TRBV2
D gene: -
clone size: few
CDR3 DNA: TGTGCCAGCAGTGAAATGGGGGCCCTCGGGTATAGCGAGCAGTACTTC
CDR3 protein: CASSEMGALGYSEQYF

J gene: TRBJ2-7
V gene: TRBV6-2/TRBV6-3
D gene: TRBD2
clone size: many
CDR3 DNA: TGTGCCAGCAGCACCGGAGAGCGGGGGGCACACTTC
CDR3 protein: CASSTGERGAHF

J gene: TRBJ2-7
V gene: TRBV9
D gene: -
clone size: few
CDR3 DNA: TGTGCCAGCAGCGTAGCAACAGGGAGCTCCTACGAGCAGTACTTC
CDR3 protein: CASSVATGSSYEQYF

J gene: TRBJ1-1
V gene: TRBV7-2
D gene: -
clone size: many
CDR3 DNA: TGTGCCAGCAGCTTAGTGGTGGGGCTGGACACTGAAGCTTTCTTT
CDR3 protein: CASSLVVGLDTEAFF

J gene: TRBJ2-3
V gene: TRBV20-1
D gene: -
clone size: -
CDR3 DNA: TGCAGTGCTAGAGATTATCAGCGGACCACAGATACGCAGTATTTT
CDR3 protein: CSARDYQRTTDTQYF

J gene: TRBJ2-1
V gene: TRBV5-1
D gene: TRBD2
clone size: few
CDR3 DNA: TGCGCCAGCAGCTCCGGGAAGCGGGAGTACTACAATGAGCAGTTCTTC
CDR3 protein: CASSSGKREYYNEQFF

J gene: TRBJ1-2
V gene: TRBV12-3/TRBV12-4
D gene: -
clone size: -
CDR3 DNA: TGTGCCAGCAGTTTACTCGGGTCGCCTAGCCAAGACTTGGCGACCGGTGGCTACACCTTC
CDR3 protein: CASSLLGSPSQDLATGGYTF

J gene: TRBJ2-5
V gene: TRBV6-5
D gene: -
clone size: many
CDR3 DNA: TGTGCCAGCTCCCGGGTTGGGGAGACCCAGTACTTC
CDR3 protein: CASSRVGETQYF

J gene: TRBJ1-1
V gene: TRBV6-1
D gene: -
clone size: many
CDR3 DNA: TGTGCCAGCAGTGTGTTCAGTGGGAACACTGAAGCTTTCTTT
CDR3 protein: CASSVFSGNTEAFF

J gene: TRBJ1-1
V gene: TRBV5-1
D gene: TRBD1
clone size: many
CDR3 DNA: TGCGCCAGCAGCCCCTCAGGGGGCTCGAACACTGAAGCTTTCTTT
CDR3 protein: CASSPSGGSNTEAFF

J gene: TRBJ1-3
V gene: TRBV3-1
D gene: TRBD1
clone size: -
CDR3 DNA: TGTGCCTCCTGCCAAAGAGGGACAGGCCGATCGAGCTCTGGAAACACCATATATTTT
CDR3 protein: CASCQRGTGRSSSGNTIYF

J gene: TRBJ2-7
V gene: TRBV3-1
D gene: TRBD2
clone size: many
CDR3 DNA: TGTGCCAGCAGCCATGGGACTAGCGGACCCTACGAGCAGTACTTC
CDR3 protein: CASSHGTSGPYEQYF

J gene: TRBJ1-2
V gene: TRBV3-1
D gene: -
clone size: -
CDR3 DNA: TGTGCCAGCAGCCAAGAGATAGTACAGGGACATGGCTACACCTTC
CDR3 protein: CASSQEIVQGHGYTF

J gene: TRBJ1-1
V gene: TRBV20-1
D gene: TRBD1
clone size: many
CDR3 DNA: TGCAGTGCTTACAATACCGGTGGGCAGGGGGTGAACACTGAAGCTTTCTTT
CDR3 protein: CSAYNTGGQGVNTEAFF

J gene: TRBJ2-2
V gene: TRBV6-5
D gene: TRBD1
clone size: many
CDR3 DNA: TGTGCCAGCAGTTTGGGGACAGGGTTCCCCGGGGAGCTGTTTTTT
CDR3 protein: CASSLGTGFPGELFF

J gene: TRBJ1-6
V gene: TRBV20-1
D gene: -
clone size: many
CDR3 DNA: TGCAGTGCTAAGGACAGAAGCGCTCGAAATTCACCCCTCCACTTT
CDR3 protein: CSAKDRSARNSPLHF

J gene: TRBJ2-5
V gene: TRBV7-2
D gene: -
clone size: many
CDR3 DNA: TGTGCCAGCAGCCCGAGTCGGAGTGGGGGGCAAGAGACCCAGTACTTC
CDR3 protein: CASSPSRSGGQETQYF

J gene: TRBJ1-4
V gene: TRBV4-1
D gene: -
clone size: -
CDR3 DNA: TGCGCCAGCAGCCAATGGGAGGTTGGGTCGAATGAAAAACTGTTTTTT
CDR3 protein: CASSQWEVGSNEKLFF

J gene: TRBJ2-5
V gene: TRBV7-2
D gene: -
clone size: -
CDR3 DNA: TGTGCTATAGGGGAAGTGACCCAGTACTTC
CDR3 protein: CAIGEVTQYF

J gene: TRBJ1-1
V gene: TRBV7-9
D gene: TRBD1
clone size: few
CDR3 DNA: TGTGCCAGCAGCCTTTTGGGACAGGGGAATGTGGACACTGAAGCTTTCTTT
CDR3 protein: CASSLLGQGNVDTEAFF

J gene: TRBJ2-7
V gene: TRBV12-3/TRBV12-4
D gene: -
clone size: -
CDR3 DNA: TGTGCCAGCAGTCCCCCGGGTAGGGACGAGCAGTACTTC
CDR3 protein: CASSPPGRDEQYF

J gene: TRBJ1-2
V gene: TRBV12-3/TRBV12-4
D gene: TRBD1
clone size: many
CDR3 DNA: TGTGCCAGCAGCCAGGGGGCGGGTAACTATGGCTACACCTTC
CDR3 protein: CASSQGAGNYGYTF

J gene: TRBJ1-2
V gene: TRBV5-6
D gene: TRBD1
clone size: many
CDR3 DNA: TGTGCCAGCAGCTTGGTGACAGGGGACCTCCGGGGGGATGGCTACACCTTC
CDR3 protein: CASSLVTGDLRGDGYTF

J gene: TRBJ2-7
V gene: TRBV21-1
D gene: -
clone size: few
CDR3 DNA: TGTCCTGCCCTCTGCGGACAGTCGCATGGGTCAAGCTCCTACGAGCAGTACTTC
CDR3 protein: CPALCGQSHGSSSYEQYF

J gene: TRBJ2-7
V gene: TRBV2
D gene: -
clone size: -
CDR3 DNA: TGTGCCAGCAGTGGGAGGGAGTGGGACTACGAGCAGTACTTC
CDR3 protein: CASSGREWDYEQYF

J gene: TRBJ1-1
V gene: TRBV14
D gene: TRBD1
clone size: -
CDR3 DNA: TGTGCCAGCAGCCACAGACAGGGGGCGGGTATCACTGAAGCTTTCTTT
CDR3 protein: CASSHRQGAGITEAFF

J gene: TRBJ2-5
V gene: TRBV5-1
D gene: -
clone size: many
CDR3 DNA: TGCGCCAGCAGCACGTCGGGGTCGTCAGAGACCCAGTACTTC
CDR3 protein: CASSTSGSSETQYF

J gene: TRBJ2-5
V gene: TRBV7-9
D gene: -
clone size: many
CDR3 DNA: TGTGCCAGCAGCTTAGCGTGGGACTCCCAAGAGACCCAGTACTTC
CDR3 protein: CASSLAWDSQETQYF

J gene: TRBJ2-1
V gene: TRBV29-1
D gene: -
clone size: many
CDR3 DNA: TGCAGCGTTGAGATTTACGACAGCAGAAATCCGACATTGAATGAGCAGTTCTTC
CDR3 protein: CSVEIYDSRNPTLNEQFF

J gene: TRBJ1-4
V gene: TRBV2
D gene: TRBD1
clone size: few
CDR3 DNA: TGTGCCAGCAGAGACCTTCCGGGACAGAGGGATGAAAAACTGTTTTTT
CDR3 protein: CASRDLPGQRDEKLFF

J gene: TRBJ1-2
V gene: TRBV18
D gene: -
clone size: few
CDR3 DNA: TGTGCCAGCTCACCACCAGTAAGCCGGACACCCGATGGCTACACCTTC
CDR3 protein: CASSPPVSRTPDGYTF

J gene: TRBJ2-7
V gene: TRBV29-1
D gene: TRBD1
clone size: many
CDR3 DNA: TGCAGCGTTGGCGGACAGGACGAGCAGTACTTC
CDR3 protein: CSVGGQDEQYF

J gene: TRBJ2-7
V gene: TRBV5-1
D gene: -
clone size: many
CDR3 DNA: TGCGCCAGCAGCTTGGAGGGGCTGCGGAGCTCTGGGTACTTC
CDR3 protein: CASSLEGLRSSGYF

J gene: TRBJ2-3
V gene: TRBV7-2
D gene: -
clone size: many
CDR3 DNA: TGTGCCAGCAGCTTAATCCTATCACACACAGATACGCAGTATTTT
CDR3 protein: CASSLILSHTDTQYF